The 26 T cell receptor beta chains below were found in one sample sequenced in a study of shared clonotypes between healthy human individuals. Clones were sequenced by immunoSEQ multiplex PCR, and TCRdb holds only the in-frame ones, with some missing. The data show about 2 million clones, 95% seen once. Sequencing was done on a sample of naive CD4+ T cells sorted from blood. Subset indicated: CD45RA+ positively selected. These receptors came from a man between 18 and 29 years old in good health.

As concerns this clone: Other DNA sequences in this sample translate to the same CDR3. The CDR3 DNA is TGTGCCAGTAGTTCCGGGACCTCCTATAATTCACCCCTCCACTTT. This codes for CASSSGTSYNSPLHF. The chain links TRBV19 to TRBJ1-6; the D gene is possibly TRBD1 (5 bases). V was clipped by 5 bases and J by 0 bases, with 8 bases between them. The CDR3 loop spans 15 amino acids. Germline lookup yields CDR1 LNHDA and CDR2 SQIVND (reference sequence).

The chain recombines TRBV7-9 with TRBJ1-1; a weak D match, TRBD1 (5 bases). The CDR3 sequence is 15 residues long. Germline CDR1 is SEHNR and CDR2 is FQNEAQ (reference sequence). V lost 6 bases, J lost 7 bases, and 21 bases lay in between. DNA of the CDR3: TGTGCCAGCAGATCCCAAATTGGGGGGATGTATGAAGCTTTCTTT. It translates to CASRSQIGGMYEAFF.

The rearrangement uses TRBV30 and TRBJ2-1, with D possibly matching TRBD2 (5 bases). The V end lost 5 bases, the J end lost 7 bases, and 15 bases lay between the germline ends. This CDR3 comprises 13 residues. Germline CDR1 GTSNPN, CDR2 SVGIG (reference sequence). The CDR3 sequence is CAWSDGVFNEQFF. The CDR3 region has the DNA TGTGCCTGGTCGGACGGGGTATTTAATGAGCAGTTCTTC.

This clone has a single count. The chain uses TRBV11-3 and TRBJ2-3; 8 bases align to TRBD2. V lost 4 bases to trimming and J lost 3 bases; unmatched junction nucleotides: 6. The V gene's germline CDR1 is SGHNT and CDR2 YENEEA. The CDR3 covers 15 residues. The CDR3 is CASSSQSGGTDTQYF. The DNA of the CDR3 is TGTGCCAGCAGCTCCCAAAGCGGGGGTACAGATACGCAGTATTTT.

The J gene is TRBJ2-3, the V gene TRBV7-9; perhaps TRBD1 as D (6 bases). Germline loops: CDR1 SEHNR, CDR2 FQNEAQ (reference sequence). Trimming took 7 bases from V and 5 from J, leaving 16 bases between them. This CDR3 spans 14 amino acids. This chain's CDR3 is CASTQGQGKDTQYF. Here the CDR3 DNA reads TGTGCCAGCACTCAGGGGCAGGGAAAAGATACGCAGTATTTT. Filled out from reference TRBV7-9 and TRBJ2-3, the complete variable domain reads DTGVSQNPRHKITKRGQNVTFRCDPISEHNRLYWYRQTLGQGPEFLTYFQNEAQLEKSRLLSDRFSAERPKGSFSTLEIQRTEQGDSAMYLCASTQGQGKDTQYFGPGTRLTVL.

The table lists this clone with a count of one. This chain uses TRBV15 with TRBJ1-6; D might be TRBD1 (5 bases). V lost 0 bases and J lost 6, with 6 bases in between. CDR1 LNHNV and CDR2 YYDKDF come from the germline V gene (reference sequence). The CDR3 sequence is 14 residues long. In DNA form, the CDR3 reads TGTGCCACCAGCAGAGAGGGGGTTAATTCACCCCTCCACTTT. Translating gives CATSREGVNSPLHF.

This chain connects TRBV5-4 to TRBJ2-5; D may be TRBD1 (6 bases). The CDR3 length is 16 residues. V lost 0 bases and J lost 2, with 14 bases in between. Germline V CDR1 and CDR2: SGHNT, YYREEE (reference sequence). The CDR3 reads CASSLARGADQETQYF. The CDR3 region has the DNA TGTGCCAGCAGCTTGGCCAGGGGCGCGGATCAAGAGACCCAGTACTTC.

The rearrangement uses TRBV5-4 and TRBJ2-3; D call uncertain. With 1 base removed from V and 5 bases from J, the gap between germline ends came to 17 bases. CDR3 length: 16 amino acids. Germline CDR1 is SGHNT and CDR2 is YYREEE (reference sequence). The CDR3 DNA reads as TGTGCCAGCAGCTTGAAAAGGATAGGCACAGTAGATACGCAGTATTTT. Encoded protein: CASSLKRIGTVDTQYF.

V is TRBV7-2 and J is TRBJ2-1, with 10 positions matching TRBD2. V lost 5 bases and J lost 9; bases outside the gene matches: 10. Looked up from germline, CDR1 is SGHTA and CDR2 is FQGNSA. The CDR3 contains 15 residues. CDR3 nucleotides: TGTGCCAGCAGCCTAGGGGGCCGGACTAGCGGTGAGCAGTTCTTC. Protein: CASSLGGRTSGEQFF.

This clone came up once. The CDR3 loop is CASSLGDRDSPLHF. CDR3 nucleotide sequence: TGTGCCAGCAGCTTAGGGGACAGGGATTCACCCCTCCACTTT. The chain employs TRBV7-9 and TRBJ1-6, with 9 bases fitting TRBD1. CDR1 is SEHNR, CDR2 FQNEAQ, per germline (reference sequence). V shed 1 base, J shed 8 bases, and the junction held 0 bases outside the gene matches. The CDR3 contains 14 residues.

Comment on this clone: This sample includes further DNA sequences coding for the same CDR3. The chain combines TRBV6-6 with TRBJ2-3; 7 bases are a match to TRBD1. V was clipped by 5 bases and J by 4 bases; unmatched bases: 0. This CDR3 spans 12 amino acids. The V gene's germline CDR1 is MNHNY and CDR2 SVGAGI (reference sequence). Here the CDR3 reads CASSDRADTQYF. CDR3 bases: TGTGCCAGCAGTGACAGGGCAGATACGCAGTATTTT.

The chain has TRBV5-4 and TRBJ1-4; tentatively, D is TRBD1 (5 bases). Germline CDR1 reads SGHNT; CDR2 reads YYREEE (reference sequence). V gave up 4 bases and J gave up 4 bases, with 11 bases separating them. The CDR3 totals 14 residues. This CDR3 reads CASSPGPINEKLFF. The CDR3 DNA sequence: TGTGCCAGCAGCCCGGGACCGATTAATGAAAAACTGTTTTTT.

V usage is TRBV10-1 and J usage is TRBJ2-7; D is uncertain. The CDR3 sequence is 13 residues long. V was clipped by 0 bases and J by 9 bases, with 12 bases between them. Per the germline V gene, CDR1 is WNHNN and CDR2 is SYGVQD (reference sequence). The CDR3 nucleotides are TGCGCCAGCAGTGAGTCCCCGGAAACGTGGCAGTACTTC. It yields the protein CASSESPETWQYF.

This clone was recorded once. V usage is TRBV7-8 and J usage is TRBJ1-2; TRBD1 agrees at 7 bases. The CDR3 runs to 17 residues. CDR1 is SGHVS and CDR2 is FQNEAQ in the germline V gene. Germline trimming cut 4 bases from V and 6 bases from J; bases unmatched to any gene: 17. CDR3 in DNA: TGTGCCAGCAGCTCGCACCTTAGGGGGGCAGGGGGAGATGGCTACACCTTC. As protein: CASSSHLRGAGGDGYTF.

The chain recombines TRBV28 with TRBJ2-4, with 7 bases lining up with TRBD1. V shed 5 bases and J 0 bases; nucleotides not matched to a gene: 10. The CDR3 is made up of 17 amino acids. Germline V CDR1 and CDR2: MDHEN, SYDVKM. In DNA form, the CDR3 reads TGTGCCAGCAGTCTACCGACAGGGACACTAGCCAAAAACATTCAGTACTTC. Translating gives CASSLPTGTLAKNIQYF.

The chain couples TRBV30 to TRBJ2-5, with TRBD1 matching 10 bases. Germline loops: CDR1 GTSNPN, CDR2 SVGIG (reference sequence). The junction had 17 bases not matched to a gene; V was cut back by 8 bases and J by 5 bases. This CDR3 has 16 amino acids. The CDR3 sequence is CAVGTGVSKGYETQYF. CDR3 sequence (DNA): TGTGCCGTAGGGACAGGGGTTTCCAAGGGGTATGAGACCCAGTACTTC. Full variable domain (remainder filled in from reference TRBV30 and TRBJ2-5): SQTIHQWPATLVQPVGSPLSLECTVEGTSNPNLYWYRQAAGRGLQLLFYSVGIGQISSEVPQNLSASRPQDRQFILSSKKLLLSDSGFYLCAVGTGVSKGYETQYFGPGTRLLVL.

The J gene is TRBJ2-1, the V gene TRBV6-1; D not certain. This CDR3 region has 13 residues. CDR1 MNHNS and CDR2 SASEGT come from the germline V gene. Trimming stripped 4 bases from V and 5 bases from J, with 9 bases between. CDR3 protein: CASSALVNNEQFF. The CDR3 DNA follows: TGTGCCAGCAGTGCCTTAGTGAACAATGAGCAGTTCTTC.

The chain joins TRBV25-1 to TRBJ1-1, with 7 positions matching TRBD1. CDR3 length: 15 amino acids. Germline V gene sequence: CDR1 MGHDK, CDR2 SYGVNS. V was clipped by 4 bases and J by 1 base; unmatched bases: 6. CDR3 bases: TGTGCCAGCAGTGCTACCGGGACAGCGAACACTGAAGCTTTCTTT. This sequence encodes CASSATGTANTEAFF.

The genes are TRBV5-1 and TRBJ1-1; possible D gene TRBD1, 6 bases. Trimming pared 2 bases from V and 1 base from J, leaving 12 bases between. The CDR3 runs 15 residues. Germline loops: CDR1 SGHRS, CDR2 YFSETQ. DNA of the CDR3: TGCGCCAGCAGCTTAGAGCAGGGGAAGAACACTGAAGCTTTCTTT. It yields the protein CASSLEQGKNTEAFF.

The chain joins TRBV9 to TRBJ2-5, with D possibly being TRBD1 (5 bases). Trimming removed 5 bases from V and 5 bases from J, with 19 bases in between. In germline, CDR1 is SGDLS, CDR2 YYNGEE. CDR3 length equals 15 residues. CDR3 region: CASSALGATRETQYF. CDR3 DNA: TGTGCCAGCAGTGCCTTAGGGGCGACCCGGGAGACCCAGTACTTC.

V and J are TRBV2 and TRBJ2-5; 12 bases line up with TRBD1. The J call may not be correct, given that the DNA end is closer to TRBJ2-7. This CDR3 spans 13 amino acids. Germline V lookup: CDR1 SNHLY, CDR2 FYNNEI. Written as DNA, the CDR3 is TGTGCCAGCAGGGGACAGGGGGCCGGCGAGCAGTACTTC. It yields the protein CASRGQGAGEQYF.

The V call is TRBV30, the J call TRBJ1-6; a possible D gene is TRBD1 (5 bases). Germline loops: CDR1 GTSNPN, CDR2 SVGIG (reference sequence). The CDR3 sequence is 13 residues long. Deletions cut 3 bases from V and 8 bases from J, with 11 bases between. CDR3 DNA sequence: TGTGCCTGGAGCCCGGGGCGGGATTCACCCCTCCACTTT. This sequence encodes CAWSPGRDSPLHF.

The chain uses TRBV2 and TRBJ1-4, with unresolved D. Germline V lookup: CDR1 SNHLY, CDR2 FYNNEI. CDR3 length: 14 residues. Trimming stripped 1 base from V and 8 bases from J, with 11 bases between. CDR3 nucleotide sequence: TGTGCCAGCAGTGAAGGGGTGCCAAGGGAAAAACTGTTTTTT. Its translation is CASSEGVPREKLFF. The entire variable domain, with the rest obtained from reference TRBV2 and TRBJ1-4, is as follows: EPEVTQTPSHQVTQMGQEVILRCVPISNHLYFYWYRQILGQKVEFLVSFYNNEISEKSEIFDDQFSVERPDGSNFTLKIRSTKLEDSAMYFCASSEGVPREKLFFGSGTQLSVL.

This clone came up once. CDR3 region: CASSTRAGANVLTF. The CDR3 DNA reads as TGTGCCAGCAGTACTAGAGCTGGGGCCAACGTCCTGACTTTC. The V call is TRBV2, the J call TRBJ2-6, with a possible D match to TRBD2 (5 bases). Germline CDR1 and CDR2: SNHLY and FYNNEI. This CDR3 contains 14 residues. Deletions cut 5 bases from V and 2 bases from J, with 7 bases between.

A single count supports this clone. The V call is TRBV19, the J call TRBJ1-2; no reliable D call. Deletions cut 7 bases from V and 8 bases from J, with 29 bases between. The CDR3 has 17 residues. From germline, CDR1 is LNHDA and CDR2 SQIVND (reference sequence). The CDR3 region is CASTSHPLLGSPAGYTF. DNA of the CDR3: TGTGCCAGTACCTCACATCCCCTTTTGGGATCTCCCGCGGGCTACACCTTC.

The chain couples TRBV9 to TRBJ1-3; TRBD1 matches 7 bases. Germline assignment: CDR1 SGDLS and CDR2 YYNGEE. The V gene end was trimmed by 3 bases and the J gene end by 3 bases; junction bases not matched to a gene: 6. This CDR3 contains 15 residues. In nucleotides, the CDR3 is TGTGCCAGCAGCGACTTTACAGGGGTTGGAAACACCATATATTTT. As protein: CASSDFTGVGNTIYF.